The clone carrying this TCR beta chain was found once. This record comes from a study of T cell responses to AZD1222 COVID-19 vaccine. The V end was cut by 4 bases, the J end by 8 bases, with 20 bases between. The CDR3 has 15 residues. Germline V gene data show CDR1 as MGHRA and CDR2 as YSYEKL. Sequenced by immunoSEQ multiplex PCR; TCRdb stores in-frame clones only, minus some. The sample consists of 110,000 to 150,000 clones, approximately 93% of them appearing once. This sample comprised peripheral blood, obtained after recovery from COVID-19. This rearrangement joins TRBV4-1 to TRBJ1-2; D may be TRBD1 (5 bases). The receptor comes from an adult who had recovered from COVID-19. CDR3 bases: TGCGCCAGCAGCCTCTCGCCAGGGACTCTCCCCGGCTACACCTTC. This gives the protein CASSLSPGTLPGYTF.